These 31 T cell receptor beta chains were sequenced from one sample in a study of response to subunit inactivated influenza vaccine. TCRdb passed the RT-PCR reads through MiXCR, listing each CDR3 protein once. The sample holds roughly 550,000 distinct CDR3 sequences; 20% to 25% are singletons and the top ten take approximately 3%. A further study also used this sample, focusing on T cells expressing NK-cell markers. That work adds: TCR beta cDNA was generated via 5'RACE template switching incorporating UMIs.

The specimen comprised CD4+ T cells sorted from PBMCs, sampled 11 to 12 days after vaccination. Receptor source: a man aged 50-59 years who received an inactivated influenza vaccine.

This rearrangement joins TRBV20-1 to TRBJ2-3, with D hard to call. CDR3 length: 14 amino acids. Germline CDR1 and CDR2: DFQATT and SNEGSKA (reference sequence). Trimming left V 3 bases short and J 0 bases short, with 10 bases between. CDR3 sequence (DNA): TGCAGTGCTAGGCCCGGCTCTAGCACAGATACGCAGTATTTT. As protein: CSARPGSSTDTQYF.

This clonotype was detected a few times. The CDR3 protein is CASSRTLGQVLTEAFF. The CDR3 DNA follows: TGTGCCAGCTCTCGAACCCTCGGACAGGTTCTTACTGAAGCTTTCTTT. This chain uses TRBV18 with TRBJ1-1; 7 bases agree with TRBD1. This CDR3 is 16 amino acids long. V was clipped by 6 bases and J by 5 bases; unmatched bases: 15. Germline V gene data show CDR1 as KGHSH and CDR2 as LQKENI.

The CDR3 nucleotides read TGTGCCAGTAGAGTTTATCAAGGCAATGAGCAGTTCTTC. This gives the protein CASRVYQGNEQFF. The rearrangement joins TRBV19 to TRBJ2-1, with D hard to call. The germline V and J ends were trimmed by 6 bases and 6 bases, with 12 bases remaining between them. Germline-derived CDR1 and CDR2 are LNHDA and SQIVND (reference sequence). CDR3 size: 13 residues.

This clonotype has just a few counts. The chain recombines TRBV20-1 with TRBJ2-7; TRBD1 agrees at 8 bases. V gave up 5 bases and J gave up 8 bases; unmatched junction bases: 11. There are 13 residues in the CDR3. From germline, CDR1 is DFQATT and CDR2 SNEGSKA (reference sequence). The CDR3 here is CSAFGQGISQQYF. CDR3 bases: TGCAGTGCTTTCGGACAGGGTATTTCCCAGCAGTACTTC.

This clonotype was found a few times. The rearrangement uses TRBV20-1 and TRBJ2-5, with D hard to call. Per germline, CDR1 DFQATT and CDR2 SNEGSKA (reference sequence). Trimming shortened V by 4 bases and J by 2 bases, and 8 bases separated the two germline ends. This CDR3 has 12 residues. The CDR3, as DNA: TGCAGTGCTATTCAGGCACAAGAGACCCAGTACTTC. As protein: CSAIQAQETQYF.

The chain uses TRBV28 and TRBJ1-2; 8 bases fit TRBD1. The CDR3 has 16 residues. V trimming: 2 bases; J trimming: 3 bases; junction bases outside the gene matches: 8. The V gene's germline CDR1 is MDHEN and CDR2 SYDVKM. The DNA of the CDR3 is TGTGCCAGCAGTTTACGGCAGGGGGCGGCGTACTATGGCTACACCTTC. Encoded protein: CASSLRQGAAYYGYTF.

This clonotype was observed many times. The V gene is TRBV20-1, the J gene TRBJ1-2, with 9 bases that match TRBD1. CDR3 size: 12 residues. The J segment lost 5 bases and the V segment lost 7 bases, leaving 5 bases of the junction unmatched. Germline CDR1 DFQATT, CDR2 SNEGSKA (reference sequence). As DNA, the CDR3 is TGCAGTGTTGGGGACAGGGAATATGGCTACACCTTC. It translates to CSVGDREYGYTF.

V usage is TRBV29-1 and J usage is TRBJ2-7; 10 positions match TRBD1. CDR3 length equals 14 residues. J gave up 6 bases and V 1 base, and 6 bases lay outside the gene matches. Germline V gene data show CDR1 as SQVTM and CDR2 as ANQGSEA. For the CDR3, the DNA is TGCAGCGTTGAAGGGGGGGACAGGGGATTCGAGCAGTACTTC. This translates into CSVEGGDRGFEQYF.

Only a few counts were recorded for this clonotype. The chain links TRBV29-1 to TRBJ2-5; 12 bases are shared with TRBD2. The CDR3 has 15 residues. Germline values: CDR1 SQVTM, CDR2 ANQGSEA. J lost 5 bases, V lost 5 bases, and 9 bases had no gene match. The CDR3 reads CSVLPLAGGRETQYF. CDR3 sequence (DNA): TGCAGCGTTCTGCCGCTAGCGGGAGGGCGGGAGACCCAGTACTTC. Based on the CDR3 plus reference TRBV29-1 and TRBJ2-5, the full variable domain is SAVISQKPSRDICQRGTSLTIQCQVDSQVTMMFWYRQQPGQSLTLIATANQGSEATYESGFVIDKFPISRPNLTFSTLTVSNMSPEDSSIYLCSVLPLAGGRETQYFGPGTRLLVL.

This clonotype turned up a few times. The chain links TRBV5-1 to TRBJ1-1; a weak D match, TRBD1 (5 bases). Germline lookup yields CDR1 SGHRS and CDR2 YFSETQ. The CDR3 length is 17 residues. The V and J ends lost 0 bases and 3 bases respectively, with 18 bases between them. The CDR3 DNA is TGCGCCAGCAGCTTGGTGAGGGACTCAGGCGGGGACACTGAAGCTTTCTTT. The encoded protein is CASSLVRDSGGDTEAFF.

This clonotype was observed a handful of times. The chain couples TRBV12-3 or TRBV12-4 to TRBJ1-3; D may be TRBD1 (6 bases). Trimming pared 0 bases from V and 3 bases from J, leaving 12 bases between. This CDR3 is 16 amino acids long. The CDR3 here is CASSLARGFGGNTIYF. CDR3 nucleotides: TGTGCCAGCAGTTTAGCTAGGGGGTTTGGTGGAAACACCATATATTTT.

This clonotype was recorded a few times. J is TRBJ1-4 and V is TRBV5-1, with D possibly TRBD1 on 5 matching bases. Trimming took 4 bases from V and 5 from J, leaving 15 bases between them. In germline, CDR1 is SGHRS, CDR2 YFSETQ. CDR3 length: 15 residues. This CDR3 reads CASSPTGPVNEKLFF. CDR3 nucleotides: TGCGCCAGCAGCCCCACAGGCCCGGTAAATGAAAAACTGTTTTTT.

The chain is built from TRBV3-1 and TRBJ2-5; unclear D gene. V dropped 4 bases and J dropped 9 bases, with 24 bases sitting between them. The CDR3 has 16 residues. Germline V gene sequence: CDR1 LGHDT, CDR2 YNNKEL (reference sequence). CDR3 residues: CASSPQYRAVKRAQYF. Written as DNA, the CDR3 is TGTGCCAGCAGCCCACAGTACCGGGCCGTTAAAAGGGCCCAGTACTTC.

This clonotype was recorded a few times. J is TRBJ2-7 and V is TRBV7-8; 8 nucleotides agree with TRBD2. V shed 1 base and J 5 bases; nucleotides not matched to a gene: 10. The CDR3 consists of 16 residues. The V gene's germline CDR1 is SGHVS and CDR2 FQNEAQ. The CDR3 reads CASSLVLRGGLDEQYF. The CDR3 nucleotides are TGTGCCAGCAGCTTAGTTCTCCGGGGGGGCCTGGACGAGCAGTACTTC.

This clonotype was picked up a small number of times. This sequence joins TRBV5-1 and TRBJ2-1; 8 nucleotides agree with TRBD2. The CDR3 is made up of 16 amino acids. Germline V CDR1 and CDR2: SGHRS, YFSETQ. V shed 4 bases and J 2 bases; nucleotides not matched to a gene: 8. CDR3 sequence: CASSPRGAGAYNEQFF. The CDR3 DNA reads as TGCGCCAGCAGCCCCCGAGGAGCGGGAGCCTACAATGAGCAGTTCTTC.

At least ten counts were recorded for this clonotype. The CDR3 loop is CSARDGADPQETQYF. CDR3 in DNA: TGCAGTGCTAGAGATGGAGCAGATCCCCAAGAGACCCAGTACTTC. The chain carries TRBV20-1 and TRBJ2-5, with D uncertain. V lost 0 bases and J lost 1, with 12 bases in between. Germline lookup yields CDR1 DFQATT and CDR2 SNEGSKA (reference sequence). There are 15 residues in the CDR3.

This clonotype has a handful of counts. V usage is TRBV7-2 and J usage is TRBJ2-1; D uncertain. The CDR3 is made up of 13 amino acids. Germline loops: CDR1 SGHTA, CDR2 FQGNSA. V shed 2 bases and J shed 6 bases, with 8 bases lying between them. Written as DNA, the CDR3 is TGTGCCAGCAGCTTAATCCGAATCAATGAGCAGTTCTTC. Protein: CASSLIRINEQFF.

The chain joins TRBV11-2 to TRBJ2-3, with D possibly being TRBD2 (5 bases). CDR1 SGHAT and CDR2 FQNNGV come from the germline V gene. The V gene lost 1 base and the J gene lost 0 bases, with 11 bases spanning the gap. The CDR3 loop spans 16 amino acids. Here the CDR3 reads CASSLGGQTSTDTQYF. As DNA, the CDR3 is TGTGCCAGCAGCTTAGGCGGGCAGACTAGCACAGATACGCAGTATTTT.

In DNA, the CDR3 is TGCAGTGCTAGAGATCTGGACAGGGCCGGTATCTACGAGCAGTACTTC. It encodes CSARDLDRAGIYEQYF. The chain links TRBV20-1 to TRBJ2-7; 8 bases are a match to TRBD1. V shed 0 bases and J 3 bases; nucleotides not matched to a gene: 10. CDR1 DFQATT and CDR2 SNEGSKA come from the germline V gene (reference sequence). The CDR3 runs 16 residues.

The V gene is TRBV6-5, the J gene TRBJ2-1; 9 bases match TRBD2. Per the germline V gene, CDR1 is MNHEY and CDR2 is SVGAGI. The CDR3 totals 16 residues. Trimming removed 2 bases from V and 5 bases from J; junction bases left unmatched: 7. The CDR3 DNA reads TGTGCCAGCAGTTACCAGAGTCGACTAGCGGACAATGAGCAGTTCTTC. This encodes CASSYQSRLADNEQFF.

In regard to this clonotype: Given a much more abundant clone one base away, this may be a read error. This chain uses TRBV29-1 with TRBJ2-4; tentatively, D is TRBD2 (5 bases). Germline CDR1 is SQVTM and CDR2 is ANQGSEA. This CDR3 is 11 amino acids long. DNA for the CDR3: TGCAGATATACGGCGGGAAACATTCAGTACTTC. It translates to CRYTAGNIQYF.

This clonotype came up a few times. This chain uses TRBV7-9 with TRBJ2-3, with 11 bases lining up with TRBD2. The V segment lost 0 bases and the J segment 7 bases; nucleotides outside the gene matches: 3. This CDR3 contains 15 residues. Germline values: CDR1 SEHNR, CDR2 FQNEAQ (reference sequence). The chain's CDR3 is CASSLAKTSGNTQYF. The CDR3 DNA sequence: TGTGCCAGCAGCTTAGCGAAGACTAGCGGGAATACGCAGTATTTT.

This clonotype has just one count. This chain links TRBV19 with TRBJ1-5; 10 bases are shared with TRBD1. This CDR3 spans 14 amino acids. Germline values: CDR1 LNHDA, CDR2 SQIVND (reference sequence). V was pared by 7 bases and J by 9 bases, with 9 bases of the junction left unmatched. The CDR3 DNA is TGTGCCAGTAAGGTGACAGGGGGCAATTGGCCCCAGCATTTT. This codes for CASKVTGGNWPQHF.

V gene TRBV7-3 combines with J gene TRBJ2-1; TRBD2 aligns across 10 bases. This CDR3 contains 17 residues. Germline V lookup: CDR1 SGHTA, CDR2 FQGTGA. V trimming: 1 base; J trimming: 4 bases; junction bases outside the gene matches: 7. The CDR3 DNA follows: TGTGCCAGCAGCTTAAACCCGACTAGCGGGTTATACAATGAGCAGTTCTTC. Its translation: CASSLNPTSGLYNEQFF.

This clonotype has more than one count but fewer than ten. The chain employs TRBV5-5 and TRBJ2-5, with D maybe TRBD2 (6 bases). This CDR3 is 14 amino acids long. V dropped 0 bases and J dropped 5 bases, with 11 bases sitting between them. The germline CDR1 and CDR2 sequences are SGHKS and YYEKEE (reference sequence). The CDR3 region has the DNA TGTGCCAGCAGCTTGGCTGGCGGGGCCGAGACCCAGTACTTC. As protein: CASSLAGGAETQYF.

The rearrangement joins TRBV14 to TRBJ2-3, with 9 bases that match TRBD1. The CDR3 totals 15 residues. Germline CDR1 and CDR2: SGHDN and FVKESK. With 6 bases clipped from V and 0 bases from J, the junction kept 4 bases outside the gene matches. The CDR3, as DNA: TGTGCCAGCAGACACAGGGGGCTGAGCACAGATACGCAGTATTTT. As protein: CASRHRGLSTDTQYF.

The gene calls are TRBV20-1 and TRBJ1-5; possibly TRBD1 for D (6 bases). Germline-derived CDR1 and CDR2 are DFQATT and SNEGSKA (reference sequence). V was trimmed by 4 bases and J by 4 bases, leaving 11 bases between them. The CDR3 covers 13 residues. CDR3 protein: CSAIGQLNQPQHF. The CDR3, as DNA: TGCAGTGCTATTGGACAGTTAAATCAGCCCCAGCATTTT.

The chain has TRBV4-2 and TRBJ2-1; the D gene could be TRBD1 or TRBD2 (5 bases each). V was shortened by 7 bases and J by 7 bases, with 11 bases between the two germline ends. This CDR3 is 12 amino acids long. Germline V gene data show CDR1 as LGHNA and CDR2 as YNFKEQ. In nucleotides, the CDR3 is TGTGCCAGCAACGGGGCTAGTAATGAGCAGTTCTTC. It encodes CASNGASNEQFF.

The table lists this clonotype with a few counts. The chain uses TRBV28 and TRBJ2-1; D is possibly TRBD2 (5 bases). The CDR3 sequence is 16 residues long. Trimming took off 3 bases at V and 6 bases at J, with 18 bases between the two ends. The germline V gene encodes CDR1 MDHEN and CDR2 SYDVKM. CDR3 nucleotides: TGTGCCAGCAGTTTCCAACACAAAATCGCGGGCAATGAGCAGTTCTTC. As protein: CASSFQHKIAGNEQFF. Supplemented by reference TRBV28 and TRBJ2-1, the full variable domain reads DVKVTQSSRYLVKRTGEKVFLECVQDMDHENMFWYRQDPGLGLRLIYFSYDVKMKEKGDIPEGYSVSREKKERFSLILESASTNQTSMYLCASSFQHKIAGNEQFFGPGTRLTVL.

Many counts were recorded for this clonotype. This chain joins TRBV4-2 and TRBJ2-2; D is unresolved. With 0 bases removed from V and 1 base from J, the gap between germline ends came to 6 bases. CDR1 and CDR2 from the germline V gene are LGHNA and YNFKEQ. This CDR3 is built from 15 residues. CDR3: CASSQDPRNTGELFF. The CDR3 DNA sequence: TGTGCCAGCAGCCAAGACCCAAGGAACACCGGGGAGCTGTTTTTT.

This clonotype was picked up a small number of times. This rearrangement joins TRBV5-1 to TRBJ2-7; D not certain. The CDR3 covers 14 residues. The germline CDR1 and CDR2 sequences are SGHRS and YFSETQ. Trimming stripped 2 bases from V and 0 bases from J, with 9 bases between. CDR3 coding DNA: TGCGCCAGCAGCTTATTGGCATACTCCTACGAGCAGTACTTC. It encodes CASSLLAYSYEQYF.